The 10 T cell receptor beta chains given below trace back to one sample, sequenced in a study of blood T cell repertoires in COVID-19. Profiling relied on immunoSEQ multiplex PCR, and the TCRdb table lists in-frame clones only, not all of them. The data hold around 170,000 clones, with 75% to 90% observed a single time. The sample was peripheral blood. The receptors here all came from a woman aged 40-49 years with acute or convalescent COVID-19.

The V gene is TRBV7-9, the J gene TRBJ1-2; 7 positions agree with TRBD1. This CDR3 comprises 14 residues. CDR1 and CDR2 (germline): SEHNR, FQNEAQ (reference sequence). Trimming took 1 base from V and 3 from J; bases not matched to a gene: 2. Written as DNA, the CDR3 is TGTGCCAGCAGCTTAGAAACAGGGGACTATGGCTACACCTTC. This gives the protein CASSLETGDYGYTF.

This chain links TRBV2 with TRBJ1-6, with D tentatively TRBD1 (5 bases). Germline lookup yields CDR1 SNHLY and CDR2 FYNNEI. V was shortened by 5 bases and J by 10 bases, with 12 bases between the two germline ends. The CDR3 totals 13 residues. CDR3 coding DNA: TGTGCCAGCAGTTTGCCGGGGGTATCACCCCTCCACTTT. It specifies CASSLPGVSPLHF.

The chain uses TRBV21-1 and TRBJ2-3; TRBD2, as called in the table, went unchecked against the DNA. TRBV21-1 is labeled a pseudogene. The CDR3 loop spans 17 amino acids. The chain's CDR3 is CASSMQPGLAGRDTQYF. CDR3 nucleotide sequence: TGTGCCAGCAGCATGCAACCGGGACTAGCGGGAAGGGATACGCAGTATTTT.

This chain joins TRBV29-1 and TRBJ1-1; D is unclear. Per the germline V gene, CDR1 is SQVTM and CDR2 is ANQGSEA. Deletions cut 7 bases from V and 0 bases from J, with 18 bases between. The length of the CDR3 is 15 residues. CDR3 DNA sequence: TGCAGCGCCGCCCGGTCGGGAGCCATGAACACTGAAGCTTTCTTT. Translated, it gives CSAARSGAMNTEAFF.

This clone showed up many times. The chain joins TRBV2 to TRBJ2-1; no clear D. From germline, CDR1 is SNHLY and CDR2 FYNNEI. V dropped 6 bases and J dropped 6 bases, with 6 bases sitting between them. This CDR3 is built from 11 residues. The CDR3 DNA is TGTGCCAGCAGGCAGGTCAATGAGCAGTTCTTC. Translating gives CASRQVNEQFF.

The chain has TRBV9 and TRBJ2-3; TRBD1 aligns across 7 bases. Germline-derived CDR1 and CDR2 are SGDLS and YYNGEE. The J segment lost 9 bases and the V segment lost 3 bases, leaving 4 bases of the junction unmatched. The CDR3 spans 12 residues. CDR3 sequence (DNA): TGTGCCAGCAGCGGGCAGGGGGTAACGCAGTATTTT. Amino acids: CASSGQGVTQYF.

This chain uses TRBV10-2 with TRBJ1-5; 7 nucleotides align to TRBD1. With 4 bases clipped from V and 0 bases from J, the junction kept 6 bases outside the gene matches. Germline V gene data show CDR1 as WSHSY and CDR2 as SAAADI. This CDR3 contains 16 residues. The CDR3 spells CASSGIQGVSNQPQHF. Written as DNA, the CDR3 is TGCGCCAGCAGTGGTATCCAGGGGGTTAGCAATCAGCCCCAGCATTTT.

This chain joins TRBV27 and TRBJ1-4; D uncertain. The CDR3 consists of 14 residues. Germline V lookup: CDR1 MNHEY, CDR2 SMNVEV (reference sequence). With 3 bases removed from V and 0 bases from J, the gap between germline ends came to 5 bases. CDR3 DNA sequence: TGTGCCAGCAGTTTCGGGACAACTAATGAAAAACTGTTTTTT. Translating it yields CASSFGTTNEKLFF.

CDR3 amino acids: CASSPTGDWNSPLHF. The CDR3, as DNA: TGTGCCAGCAGCCCAACAGGGGATTGGAATTCACCCCTCCACTTT. J is TRBJ1-6 and V is TRBV21-1; TRBD1, the table's D call, lacks a check against the DNA. TRBV21-1 is described as a pseudogene. This CDR3 is 15 amino acids long.

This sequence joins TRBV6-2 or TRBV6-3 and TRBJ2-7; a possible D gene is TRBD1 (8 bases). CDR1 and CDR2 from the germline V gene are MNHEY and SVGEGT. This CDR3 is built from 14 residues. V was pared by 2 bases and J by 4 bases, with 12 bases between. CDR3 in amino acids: CASSYHRGGYEQYF. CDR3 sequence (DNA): TGTGCCAGCAGTTACCACAGGGGGGGTTACGAGCAGTACTTC.